The entry below gives a single T cell receptor (beta chain) sequence along with its context. Alongside a J-beta primer mix, a sample-barcoded 5' primer served in a second PCR lasting about 7 to 12 cycles. TCRdb re-analysed the 5' RACE reads in MiXCR, keeping a single row per CDR3 protein. The repertoire holds about 750,000 distinct CDR3 sequences, with 50% to 65% as singletons. After removal of 3 bases from V and 4 bases from J, the junction contained 6 bases not matched to a gene. The CDR3 has 15 residues. Germline CDR1 reads MDHEN; CDR2 reads SYDVKM. This specimen belongs to a study of blood T cells in healthy people across ages. Per sample, extraction of total RNA gave at least 5 micrograms in every case.

The sequence derives from a man older than 75 in good health. What was sequenced was blood. This chain links TRBV28 with TRBJ2-1; 7 nucleotides line up with TRBD2. CDR3 DNA sequence: TGTGCCAGCAGTTTTGCGGGAGCCGCTTACAATGAGCAGTTCTTC. It is translated as CASSFAGAAYNEQFF.